The 21 T cell receptor beta chains below were found in one sample sequenced in a study of blood T cell repertoires in COVID-19. Profiling relied on immunoSEQ multiplex PCR, and the TCRdb table lists in-frame clones only, not all of them. This sample has 150,000 to 200,000 clones, with about 80% found just once. Sequencing used peripheral blood. Receptors originate from a human donor with acute or convalescent COVID-19. The donor label of this sample is uncertain.

This clone showed up just a few times. This chain joins TRBV6-5 and TRBJ2-7; a possible D gene is TRBD2 (5 bases). There are 13 residues in the CDR3. Trimming removed 6 bases at V and 3 bases at J, with 12 bases between. The germline V gene has CDR1 MNHEY and CDR2 SVGAGI. The chain's CDR3 is CASRGAQVYEQYF. Here the CDR3 DNA reads TGTGCCAGCAGGGGAGCACAAGTCTACGAGCAGTACTTC.

This chain connects TRBV7-2 to TRBJ2-5, with D possibly TRBD1 on 6 matching bases. The CDR3 is 15 residues long. Trimming left V 1 base short and J 5 bases short, with 14 bases between. Germline assignment: CDR1 SGHTA and CDR2 FQGNSA. The CDR3 nucleotides read TGTGCCAGCAGCTTAGGTGGCAGGGGTTGGGAGACCCAGTACTTC. Protein: CASSLGGRGWETQYF. Filled out from reference TRBV7-2 and TRBJ2-5, the complete variable domain reads GAGVSQSPSNKVTEKGKDVELRCDPISGHTALYWYRQSLGQGLEFLIYFQGNSAPDKSGLPSDRFSAERTGGSVSTLTIQRTQQEDSAVYLCASSLGGRGWETQYFGPGTRLLVL.

The J gene is TRBJ1-2, the V gene TRBV5-6; 9 bases align to TRBD1. V lost 5 bases and J lost 4; bases outside the gene matches: 9. This CDR3 contains 15 residues. Germline assignment: CDR1 SGHDT and CDR2 YYEEEE. The CDR3 sequence is CASRPGTGNFYGYTF. The CDR3 DNA reads TGTGCCAGCAGGCCCGGGACAGGGAATTTCTATGGCTACACCTTC.

This chain links TRBV16 with TRBJ2-7, with 7 bases aligning to TRBD1. Unmatched junction bases numbered 6, after V lost 4 bases and J lost 0 bases. This CDR3 has 15 residues. In germline, CDR1 is KGHSY, CDR2 FQNENV. DNA of the CDR3: TGTGCCAGCAGCCTATCCGGGACAGTCTCCTACGAGCAGTACTTC. It encodes CASSLSGTVSYEQYF.

The chain employs TRBV19 and TRBJ1-5, with no clear D. Germline CDR1 LNHDA, CDR2 SQIVND (reference sequence). This CDR3 region has 14 residues. V lost 3 bases and J lost 2, with 8 bases in between. CDR3 sequence reads: CASSMIGGNQPQHF. DNA for the CDR3: TGTGCCAGTAGTATGATCGGAGGCAATCAGCCCCAGCATTTT. Filled out from reference TRBV19 and TRBJ1-5, the complete variable domain reads DGGITQSPKYLFRKEGQNVTLSCEQNLNHDAMYWYRQDPGQGLRLIYYSQIVNDFQKGDIAEGYSVSREKKESFPLTVTSAQKNPTAFYLCASSMIGGNQPQHFGDGTRLSIL.

This clone has a single count. This sequence joins TRBV2 and TRBJ2-1, with unresolved D. The CDR3 has 13 residues. V was trimmed by 6 bases and J by 6 bases, leaving 12 bases between them. The germline gives CDR1 SNHLY, CDR2 FYNNEI. For the CDR3, the DNA is TGTGCCAGCAGAAACTACGGGTCCAATGAGCAGTTCTTC. Translation gives CASRNYGSNEQFF.

V is TRBV19 and J is TRBJ2-5; 8 bases line up with TRBD1. Germline CDR1 and CDR2: LNHDA and SQIVND (reference sequence). CDR3 length equals 16 residues. The trim removed 1 base at V and 1 base at J, leaving 5 bases unmatched. The CDR3 DNA sequence: TGTGCCAGTAGTATAGGGGGCGGGACAGGCCAAGAGACCCAGTACTTC. Protein product: CASSIGGGTGQETQYF.

V usage is TRBV5-3 and J usage is TRBJ2-7, with D maybe TRBD1 (6 bases). TRBV5-3 counts as an open reading frame of uncertain function. Trimming removed 0 bases from V and 1 base from J, with 11 bases in between. This CDR3 comprises 15 residues. This CDR3 is CARSLARDTSYEQYF. CDR3 DNA sequence: TGTGCCAGAAGCTTGGCCCGGGACACTTCCTACGAGCAGTACTTC.

The V gene is TRBV27, the J gene TRBJ1-2; D remains unclear. The CDR3 loop spans 14 amino acids. From germline, CDR1 is MNHEY and CDR2 SMNVEV (reference sequence). V dropped 3 bases and J dropped 4 bases, with 12 bases sitting between them. CDR3 DNA: TGTGCCAGCAGTTTGGTACCAACTACCTATGGCTACACCTTC. Amino acids: CASSLVPTTYGYTF.

The chain is built from TRBV16 and TRBJ1-5; maybe TRBD1 (6 bases). Per germline, CDR1 KGHSY and CDR2 FQNENV. V was trimmed by 0 bases and J by 5 bases, leaving 11 bases between them. The CDR3 covers 15 residues. CDR3 loop: CASSQSAGGHQPQHF. Written as DNA, the CDR3 is TGTGCCAGCAGCCAATCGGCCGGGGGGCATCAGCCCCAGCATTTT. The full variable domain, in which reference TRBV16 and TRBJ1-5 provide the parts outside the CDR3, is GEEVAQTPKHLVRGEGQKAKLYCAPIKGHSYVFWYQQVLKNEFKFLISFQNENVFDETGMPKERFSAKCLPNSPCSLEIQATKLEDSAVYFCASSQSAGGHQPQHFGDGTRLSIL.

The chain is built from TRBV14 and TRBJ1-6; D is uncertain. The germline gives CDR1 SGHDN, CDR2 FVKESK. V gave up 2 bases and J gave up 5 bases, with 13 bases separating them. The CDR3 runs 16 residues. DNA of the CDR3: TGTGCCAGCAGCCAACTAGGAGTCGGGGATAATTCACCCCTCCACTTT. The encoded protein is CASSQLGVGDNSPLHF.

This clone was seen just once. The chain couples TRBV19 to TRBJ2-2; 14 nucleotides agree with TRBD2. The trim removed 4 bases at V and 1 base at J, leaving 11 bases unmatched. CDR1 is LNHDA, CDR2 SQIVND, per germline (reference sequence). The CDR3 is 20 amino acids. CDR3 in amino acids: CASSTRGGTSGRGNTGELFF. The CDR3 DNA reads TGTGCCAGTAGTACTAGAGGCGGGACTAGCGGGAGAGGGAACACCGGGGAGCTGTTTTTT.

This chain links TRBV2 with TRBJ2-7, with D possibly being TRBD2 (5 bases). The CDR3 contains 16 residues. V lost 5 bases and J 0 bases, leaving 17 bases between the germline ends. Germline V lookup: CDR1 SNHLY, CDR2 FYNNEI. The CDR3 DNA reads as TGTGCCAGCAGTCCTACCACTAGTAGGAGCTCCTACGAGCAGTACTTC. It yields the protein CASSPTTSRSSYEQYF.

V and J are TRBV6-5 and TRBJ1-2; D is ambiguous. V was cut by 11 bases and J by 7 bases, with 14 bases left in between. CDR1 is MNHEY, CDR2 SVGAGI, per germline. The CDR3 has 11 residues. The CDR3 nucleotides are TGTGCCGGGTTCGGGGATTCTGGCTACACCTTC. The encoded protein is CAGFGDSGYTF.

The rearrangement links TRBV27 to TRBJ1-2; D is unclear. The CDR3 length is 13 residues. V lost 2 bases, J lost 3 bases, and 7 bases lay in between. CDR1 and CDR2 (germline): MNHEY, SMNVEV (reference sequence). The chain's CDR3 is CASSLGPDYGYTF. The DNA for the CDR3 is TGTGCCAGCAGTTTAGGGCCAGACTATGGCTACACCTTC.

The chain carries TRBV19 and TRBJ2-7, with TRBD2 as a possible D gene (6 bases). The CDR3 has 15 amino acids. Germline V gene data show CDR1 as LNHDA and CDR2 as SQIVND (reference sequence). Trimming left V 5 bases short and J 4 bases short, with 18 bases between. DNA for the CDR3: TGTGCCAGTAGTGCCTGGAGGGATTGGAGGTACGAGCAGTACTTC. Encoded protein: CASSAWRDWRYEQYF.

This clone was seen just once. This chain joins TRBV7-8 and TRBJ2-3; 8 bases line up with TRBD2. Trimming at V came to 4 bases and at J to 8 bases, leaving 11 bases not matched to a gene. Germline CDR1 is SGHVS and CDR2 is FQNEAQ. The CDR3 runs to 15 residues. CDR3: CASSSLAGPPSTQYF. CDR3 nucleotide sequence: TGTGCCAGCAGCTCATTAGCGGGGCCTCCAAGTACGCAGTATTTT.

This CDR3 reads CATSGTGGYEPQHF. The CDR3, as DNA: TGTGCCACCAGCGGCACAGGGGGCTATGAGCCCCAGCATTTT. The chain carries TRBV15 and TRBJ1-5; 9 bases match TRBD1. V gave up 5 bases and J gave up 8 bases; unmatched junction bases: 7. This CDR3 contains 14 residues. Germline values: CDR1 LNHNV, CDR2 YYDKDF (reference sequence).

The table lists this clone with many counts. The chain has TRBV10-1 and TRBJ1-5; D is undetermined. V lost 2 bases, J lost 7 bases, and 9 bases lay in between. This CDR3 is built from 13 residues. Germline CDR1 WNHNN, CDR2 SYGVQD (reference sequence). CDR3 sequence: CASSEEGGQPQHF. The CDR3 DNA reads as TGCGCCAGCAGTGAGGAGGGCGGCCAGCCCCAGCATTTT.

The chain is built from TRBV7-8 and TRBJ1-4, with D perhaps matching TRBD1 (6 bases). The CDR3 spans 18 residues. Germline V gene sequence: CDR1 SGHVS, CDR2 FQNEAQ. The V and J ends lost 1 base and 8 bases respectively, with 23 bases between them. This CDR3 is CASSLGYKSGRGGEKLFF. CDR3 nucleotides: TGTGCCAGCAGCTTAGGATATAAGTCGGGCAGGGGCGGCGAAAAACTGTTTTTT.

This chain joins TRBV28 and TRBJ1-4; the match to TRBD1 covers 8 bases. This CDR3 comprises 15 residues. Trimming took 1 base from V and 5 from J; bases not matched to a gene: 3. CDR1 MDHEN and CDR2 SYDVKM come from the germline V gene. The CDR3 sequence: CASSLSRGPNEKLFF. CDR3 sequence (DNA): TGTGCCAGCAGTTTATCCAGGGGGCCGAATGAAAAACTGTTTTTT.